This is a list of T cell receptor beta chains from one sample in a study of shared clonotypes between healthy human individuals. Sequencing was performed with immunoSEQ multiplex PCR; in TCRdb, only in-frame clones are kept and a portion is missing. The profile shows 2 million to 2.5 million clones, 85% to 95% of them singletons. What was sequenced was naive CD4+ T cells from PBMCs. The receptors derive from a man aged 18 to 30 in good health. Some clones in this sample may be carry-over from other donors' samples. CDR3s include the opening cysteine and the closing phenylalanine or tryptophan. The D gene is left open where the match is weak. Rows give clone size only sometimes, using once, few, many, or a class for an expanded clone.

D	V	J	size	CDR3	DNA
-	TRBV7-9	TRBJ2-3	-	CASSLQTSADTQYF	TGTGCCAGCAGCCTCCAAACCTCGGCAGATACGCAGTATTTT
-	TRBV12-5	TRBJ1-2	-	CASGLVRDGGVFGSGYTF	TGTGCTAGTGGTTTGGTAAGGGACGGTGGGGTGTTTGGTAGTGGCTACACCTTC
-	TRBV18	TRBJ2-1	-	CASSPTTRHERFF	TGTGCCAGCTCACCAACGACGCGCCATGAGCGGTTCTTC
-	TRBV7-7	TRBJ2-7	-	CASSGAEGRYEQYF	TGTGCCAGCAGCGGCGCGGAGGGTCGGTACGAGCAGTACTTC
-	TRBV28	TRBJ1-2	-	CASSSTGFPYGYTF	TGTGCCAGCAGTTCCACAGGATTTCCTTATGGCTACACCTTC
TRBD2	TRBV28	TRBJ2-1	-	CASSLSREAVEQFF	TGTGCCAGCAGTTTAAGCCGGGAGGCGGTTGAGCAGTTCTTC
-	TRBV5-4	TRBJ1-1	few	CASSGWTNTEAFF	TGTGCCAGCAGCGGGTGGACAAACACTGAAGCTTTCTTT
TRBD1	TRBV5-1	TRBJ2-7	-	CASSAGQETHEQYF	TGCGCCAGCAGCGCGGGACAGGAAACCCACGAGCAGTACTTC
-	TRBV5-1	TRBJ2-1	-	CASSLVPSRSSYNEQFF	TGCGCCAGCAGCTTGGTGCCTAGCAGAAGCTCCTACAATGAGCAGTTCTTC
-	TRBV6-9	TRBJ1-1	-	CASKAGFDTEAFF	TGTGCCAGCAAAGCAGGGTTCGACACTGAAGCTTTCTTT
-	TRBV29-1	TRBJ2-7	-	CSVGGGPIYEQYF	TGCAGCGTTGGTGGGGGTCCGATATACGAGCAGTACTTC
-	TRBV29-1	TRBJ2-7	-	CSVEGWGANYEQYF	TGCAGCGTTGAGGGCTGGGGGGCGAACTACGAGCAGTACTTC
TRBD1	TRBV10-3	TRBJ2-7	-	CATRGQGSYEQYF	TGTGCCACCCGGGGACAGGGCAGCTACGAGCAGTACTTC
TRBD1	TRBV2	TRBJ1-1	-	CASSDDRGPTEAFF	TGTGCCAGCAGTGACGACAGGGGGCCTACTGAAGCTTTCTTT
-	TRBV7-2	TRBJ1-2	-	CASSLFGDNYGYTF	TGTGCCAGCAGCCTATTCGGAGATAACTATGGCTACACCTTC